The clone carrying this T cell receptor beta chain was observed a single time. Its target is not known. The study ran its PCR with 60 Vbeta and 13 Jbeta primers. Assay used: immunoSEQ multiplex PCR; TCRdb lists only in-frame clones, some missing. The repertoire includes about 130,000 clones, 60% to 85% of them detected once, and about 7% sits in the top ten. This entry is derived from a study of cytomegalovirus exposure and HLA in healthy donors. Study outcomes and limitations: In a later analysis, around 18,000 TCR beta sequences were associated with HLA alleles at 0.05 false discovery rate.

Germline V CDR1 and CDR2: SNHLY, FYNNEI. The V gene lost 1 base and the J gene lost 4 bases, with 11 bases spanning the gap. This CDR3 spans 16 amino acids. The receptor comes from a man younger than 40 in good health and CMV-seronegative. V is TRBV2 and J is TRBJ2-6; a weak D match, TRBD2 (5 bases). The material sequenced was PBMCs. The CDR3 nucleotides are TGTGCCAGCAGTGAAGGAGGGTCTCTGGGGGCCAACGTCCTGACTTTC. It translates to CASSEGGSLGANVLTF.